This paragraph reports one TCR beta chain. Combining a sample-barcoded 5' primer with a J-beta primer mix, a second PCR ran for roughly 7 to 12 cycles. TCRdb processed the 5' RACE reads anew with MiXCR; each CDR3 protein has one entry. The sample lists some 1 million distinct CDR3 sequences; 40% to 50% were seen once. CDR1 and CDR2 from the germline V gene are SEHNR and FQNEAQ (reference sequence). The CDR3 runs to 15 residues. V shed 6 bases, J shed 4 bases, and the junction held 11 bases outside the gene matches. The sample belongs to a study of blood T cells in healthy people across ages. Sequencing was performed on blood. This TCR derives from a woman in her sixties in good health. The chain combines TRBV7-9 with TRBJ2-5; 7 bases are shared with TRBD2. Here the CDR3 reads CASRKKAGPGETQYF. The CDR3 DNA reads TGTGCCAGCAGGAAAAAAGCGGGGCCGGGAGAGACCCAGTACTTC.